Below, 19 T cell receptor beta chains from the same sample are listed, as sequenced in a study of T cells after yellow fever vaccination. TCRdb ran MiXCR on the 5' RACE reads and lists one entry per CDR3 protein. The sample carries 300,000 to 400,000 distinct CDR3 sequences, about 8.7% recorded once. Source: PBMCs, taken on the day of the first yellow fever vaccination. These receptors all come from a man between 18 and 35 years old who received the YFV17D yellow fever vaccine.

The V gene is TRBV4-3, the J gene TRBJ2-5; D perhaps matches TRBD1 (5 bases). This CDR3 contains 15 residues. V shed 6 bases and J shed 4 bases, with 18 bases lying between them. The germline V gene has CDR1 LGHNA and CDR2 YSLEER. The CDR3 sequence: CASRQKQGPAETQYF. CDR3 bases: TGCGCCAGCAGGCAAAAGCAGGGCCCAGCAGAGACCCAGTACTTC.

The sample holds one count of this clonotype. V usage is TRBV15 and J usage is TRBJ1-6; 10 bases agree with TRBD1. After removal of 5 bases from V and 9 bases from J, the junction contained 16 bases not matched to a gene. Looked up from germline, CDR1 is LNHNV and CDR2 is YYDKDF (reference sequence). The CDR3 is 18 residues long. CDR3 sequence: CATSLGTGALEDGSPLHF. CDR3 DNA: TGTGCCACCAGCCTTGGGACAGGGGCGCTCGAAGATGGTTCACCCCTCCACTTT.

The CDR3 coding sequence is TGTGCCAGCAGCTACGTACAAGCGGGAAAACTGGATACGCAGTATTTT. Its protein product is CASSYVQAGKLDTQYF. The chain links TRBV11-2 to TRBJ2-3; TRBD2 aligns across 7 bases. The germline V gene has CDR1 SGHAT and CDR2 FQNNGV. J gave up 6 bases and V 4 bases, and 13 bases lay outside the gene matches. This CDR3 region has 16 residues.

In its sample, this clonotype was seen a few times. The V gene is TRBV27, the J gene TRBJ2-5; D is unresolved. The V end was cut by 1 base, the J end by 1 base, with 16 bases between. From germline, CDR1 is MNHEY and CDR2 SMNVEV (reference sequence). This CDR3 region has 17 residues. CDR3 region: CASSLFSNSRSQETQYF. CDR3 coding DNA: TGTGCCAGCAGTTTATTCTCCAACAGTCGGTCCCAAGAGACCCAGTACTTC.

A note on this clonotype: An end of the junction does not agree with germline; a read error may underlie this. The chain combines TRBV20-1 with TRBJ2-2; 12 nucleotides align to TRBD2. The CDR3 has 16 amino acids. Germline V CDR1 and CDR2: DFQATT, SNEGSKA (reference sequence). The CDR3 reads CCARMASGGDTGELFF. The DNA for the CDR3 is TGCTGTGCTAGGATGGCTAGCGGGGGGGACACCGGGGAGCTGTTTTTT.

This clonotype showed up just a few times. This chain connects TRBV12-3 or TRBV12-4 to TRBJ2-1; no definite D call. The CDR3 loop spans 12 amino acids. V was trimmed by 5 bases and J by 4 bases, leaving 6 bases between them. The CDR3 DNA reads TGTGCCAGCAGTCCCGAGTACAATGAGCAGTTCTTC. Amino acids: CASSPEYNEQFF.

This clonotype was counted a few times. The chain uses TRBV20-1 and TRBJ1-5, with TRBD1 matching over 7 bases. The CDR3 has 13 residues. In germline, CDR1 is DFQATT, CDR2 SNEGSKA (reference sequence). V trimming: 3 bases; J trimming: 5 bases; junction bases outside the gene matches: 4. The CDR3 bases are TGCAGTGCTAGGGGGACAGACGATCAGCCCCAGCATTTT. This codes for CSARGTDDQPQHF.

This chain uses TRBV7-9 with TRBJ2-5, with D tentatively TRBD1 (6 bases). Germline lookup yields CDR1 SEHNR and CDR2 FQNEAQ (reference sequence). The CDR3 runs 14 residues. V gave up 5 bases and J gave up 3 bases, with 13 bases separating them. CDR3 in amino acids: CASSQWGTKETQYF. CDR3 coding DNA: TGTGCCAGCAGCCAATGGGGGACAAAAGAGACCCAGTACTTC.

The gene calls are TRBV4-3 and TRBJ1-1; 12 bases match TRBD1. Germline loops: CDR1 LGHNA, CDR2 YSLEER. V lost 4 bases to trimming and J lost 11 bases; unmatched junction nucleotides: 14. The length of the CDR3 is 16 residues. The chain's CDR3 is CASSPGPPGQGARAFF. In nucleotides, the CDR3 is TGCGCCAGCAGCCCTGGACCCCCGGGACAGGGGGCAAGGGCTTTCTTT.

The chain uses TRBV20-1 and TRBJ2-6, with 8 bases that match TRBD1. Germline values: CDR1 DFQATT, CDR2 SNEGSKA (reference sequence). There are 20 residues in the CDR3. Germline trimming cut 6 bases from V and 0 bases from J; bases unmatched to any gene: 19. The CDR3 DNA sequence: TGCAGTGCACGAAACCTATGGGACAGGACGCCTAGCTCTGGGGCCAACGTCCTGACTTTC. It codes for CSARNLWDRTPSSGANVLTF.

This clonotype was recorded many times. The gene calls are TRBV6-1 and TRBJ2-2, with 8 bases fitting TRBD1. CDR3 length: 16 amino acids. The V gene's germline CDR1 is MNHNS and CDR2 SASEGT. V lost 9 bases and J lost 4; bases outside the gene matches: 13. In nucleotides, the CDR3 is TGTGCCAGTCAAAAACGACGGACAGGGATCACCGGGGAGCTGTTTTTT. Its protein product is CASQKRRTGITGELFF.

V and J are TRBV7-9 and TRBJ1-1, with 7 bases matching TRBD1. Germline V CDR1 and CDR2: SEHNR, FQNEAQ (reference sequence). Trimming took 4 bases from V and 4 from J; bases not matched to a gene: 6. The CDR3 has 14 residues. CDR3 nucleotides: TGTGCCAGCAGCTCACAGGGGTGGGTCACTGAAGCTTTCTTT. Translation gives CASSSQGWVTEAFF.

There are a few counts of this clonotype. V and J are TRBV7-9 and TRBJ2-5, with D tentatively TRBD1 or TRBD2 (6 bases each). CDR1 and CDR2 (germline): SEHNR, FQNEAQ (reference sequence). This CDR3 is built from 14 residues. V was clipped by 5 bases and J by 5 bases, with 15 bases between them. The CDR3 region is CASSPQEGDETQYF. The DNA for the CDR3 is TGTGCCAGCAGCCCACAGGAGGGGGACGAGACCCAGTACTTC.

In this sample, this clonotype turned up many times. This chain links TRBV5-6 with TRBJ2-4; the match to TRBD1 covers 7 bases. Germline V gene data show CDR1 as SGHDT and CDR2 as YYEEEE. This CDR3 spans 16 amino acids. The J segment lost 0 bases and the V segment lost 4 bases, leaving 7 bases of the junction unmatched. CDR3 amino acids: CASSRRTGEAKNIQYF. The CDR3 region has the DNA TGTGCCAGCAGCCGCCGGACAGGAGAAGCCAAAAACATTCAGTACTTC.

In this sample, this clonotype turned up many times. The chain couples TRBV7-9 to TRBJ1-2; D remains ambiguous. This CDR3 comprises 11 residues. Germline CDR1 is SEHNR and CDR2 is FQNEAQ (reference sequence). V was trimmed by 3 bases and J by 7 bases, leaving 6 bases between them. Written as DNA, the CDR3 is TGTGCCAGCAGCTTCGAGGGTGGCTACACCTTC. It encodes CASSFEGGYTF.

The rearrangement links TRBV5-1 to TRBJ2-3, with D tentatively TRBD2 (5 bases). The CDR3 consists of 14 residues. Trimming removed 2 bases at V and 3 bases at J, with 10 bases between. The germline CDR1 and CDR2 sequences are SGHRS and YFSETQ. The CDR3 DNA follows: TGCGCCAGCAGCTTTGTAGCGAGAACAGATACGCAGTATTTT. As protein: CASSFVARTDTQYF.

This clonotype was seen a few times. The chain employs TRBV20-1 and TRBJ2-7; 10 positions agree with TRBD2. The CDR3 is 14 residues long. V dropped 3 bases and J dropped 1; count of bases not matched to a gene: 3. Germline lookup yields CDR1 DFQATT and CDR2 SNEGSKA (reference sequence). For the CDR3, the DNA is TGCAGTGCTAGGAGCGGGGGGGGATCCTACGAGCAGTACTTC. This translates into CSARSGGGSYEQYF.

This clonotype was seen ten or more times. The chain is built from TRBV10-3 and TRBJ2-1; 9 bases align to TRBD2. The ends lost 2 bases at V and 5 bases at J; junction bases unmatched: 7. Per the germline V gene, CDR1 is ENHRY and CDR2 is SYGVKD. The CDR3 runs 16 residues. CDR3: CAISEGRSGGNNEQFF. The CDR3 coding sequence is TGTGCCATCAGTGAGGGAAGAAGCGGGGGGAACAATGAGCAGTTCTTC.

The chain is built from TRBV7-2 and TRBJ2-7, with D maybe TRBD1 (6 bases). Germline V gene sequence: CDR1 SGHTA, CDR2 FQGNSA. The CDR3 sequence is 14 residues long. The V and J ends lost 4 bases and 0 bases respectively, with 10 bases between them. The CDR3 protein is CASSSRGPSYEQYF. Here the CDR3 DNA reads TGTGCCAGCAGCTCCAGGGGCCCCTCCTACGAGCAGTACTTC.